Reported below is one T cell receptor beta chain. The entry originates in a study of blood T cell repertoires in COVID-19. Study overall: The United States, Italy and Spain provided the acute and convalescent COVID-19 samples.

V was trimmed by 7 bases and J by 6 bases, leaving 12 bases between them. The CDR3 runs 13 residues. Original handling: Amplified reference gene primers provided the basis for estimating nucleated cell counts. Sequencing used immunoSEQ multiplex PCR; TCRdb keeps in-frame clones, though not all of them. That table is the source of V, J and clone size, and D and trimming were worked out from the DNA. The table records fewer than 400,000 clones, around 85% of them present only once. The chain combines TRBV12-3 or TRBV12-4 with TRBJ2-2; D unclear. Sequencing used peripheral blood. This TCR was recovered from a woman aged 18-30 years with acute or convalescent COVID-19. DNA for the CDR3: TGTGCCAGCACCTCGGGTTTTGCCGGGGAGCTGTTTTTT. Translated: CASTSGFAGELFF.